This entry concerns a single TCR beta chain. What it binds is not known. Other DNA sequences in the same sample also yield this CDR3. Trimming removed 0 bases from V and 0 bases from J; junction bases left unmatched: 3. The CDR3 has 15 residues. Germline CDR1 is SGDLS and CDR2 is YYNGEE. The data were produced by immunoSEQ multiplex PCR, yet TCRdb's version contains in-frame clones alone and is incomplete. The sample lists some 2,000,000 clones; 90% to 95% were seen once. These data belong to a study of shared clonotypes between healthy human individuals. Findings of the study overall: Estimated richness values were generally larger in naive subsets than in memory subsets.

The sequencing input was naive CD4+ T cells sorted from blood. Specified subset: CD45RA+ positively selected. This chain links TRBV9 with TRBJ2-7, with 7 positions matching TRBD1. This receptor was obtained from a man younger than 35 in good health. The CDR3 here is CASSVGTGGSYEQYF. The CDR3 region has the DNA TGTGCCAGCAGCGTAGGGACAGGAGGCTCCTACGAGCAGTACTTC.